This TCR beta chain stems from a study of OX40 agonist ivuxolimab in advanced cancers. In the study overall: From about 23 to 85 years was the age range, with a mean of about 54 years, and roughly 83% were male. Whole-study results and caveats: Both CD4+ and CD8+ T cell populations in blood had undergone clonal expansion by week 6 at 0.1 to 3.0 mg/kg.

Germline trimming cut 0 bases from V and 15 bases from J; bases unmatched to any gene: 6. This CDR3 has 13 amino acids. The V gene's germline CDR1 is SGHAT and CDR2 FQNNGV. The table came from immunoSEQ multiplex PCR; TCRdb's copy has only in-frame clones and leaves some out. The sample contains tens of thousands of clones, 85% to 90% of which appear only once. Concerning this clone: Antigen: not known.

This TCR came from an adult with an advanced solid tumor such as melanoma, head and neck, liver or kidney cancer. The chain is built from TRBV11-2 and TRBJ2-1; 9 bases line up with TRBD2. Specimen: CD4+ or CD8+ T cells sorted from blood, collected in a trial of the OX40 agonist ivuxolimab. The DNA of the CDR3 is TGTGCCAGCAGCTTAGAAGGGACTAGCAGTCCGTTCTTC. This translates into CASSLEGTSSPFF.